The 8 T cell receptor beta chains below all came from one sample that was sequenced in a study of control samples from healthy donors and cancer patients. Sequencing was performed with immunoSEQ multiplex PCR; in TCRdb, only in-frame clones are kept and a portion is missing. The sample yields almost 90,000 clones, around 86% seen once. The sample consisted of blood. These receptors were collected from a man aged 25 to 40 in good health.

V usage is TRBV5-8 and J usage is TRBJ1-4, with a tentative D call TRBD1 (5 bases). Germline V gives CDR1 SGHTS, CDR2 YDEGEE. The germline V and J ends were trimmed by 4 bases and 4 bases, with 17 bases remaining between them. The CDR3 consists of 16 residues. The CDR3 region has the DNA TGTGCCAGCAGCCCCGGGACCCAGACATTTAATGAAAAACTGTTTTTT. It is translated as CASSPGTQTFNEKLFF.

CDR3 sequence reads: CASSLDLVGGGTGELFF. The DNA for the CDR3 is TGTGCCAGCAGCTTAGATCTCGTCGGGGGGGGCACCGGGGAGCTGTTTTTT. The chain recombines TRBV11-2 with TRBJ2-2; 8 positions match TRBD2. The junction had 7 bases not matched to a gene; V was cut back by 0 bases and J by 4 bases. The germline V gene encodes CDR1 SGHAT and CDR2 FQNNGV. The CDR3 loop spans 17 amino acids.

This clone has a handful of counts. CDR3 in DNA: TGTGCCAGCAGTGAGACAGGGAAATTACAGCCCCAGCATTTT. This sequence encodes CASSETGKLQPQHF. This chain links TRBV6-1 with TRBJ1-5; TRBD1 agrees at 7 bases. Germline lookup yields CDR1 MNHNS and CDR2 SASEGT. Trimming removed 3 bases from V and 7 bases from J; junction bases left unmatched: 6. CDR3 size: 14 residues.

V is TRBV12-5 and J is TRBJ2-5; possible D gene TRBD2, 6 bases. CDR1 LGHNT and CDR2 FRNRAP come from the germline V gene. V shed 4 bases and J shed 5 bases, with 14 bases lying between them. CDR3 length: 14 residues. The CDR3 DNA follows: TGTGCTAGTGGTTGGGGAGGCCCAGGGGAGACCCAGTACTTC. Translating gives CASGWGGPGETQYF.

The chain joins TRBV6-5 to TRBJ1-3, with TRBD1 identical over 9 bases. The germline gives CDR1 MNHEY, CDR2 SVGAGI. Trimming at V came to 6 bases and at J to 4 bases, leaving 7 bases not matched to a gene. CDR3 length equals 15 residues. CDR3 sequence (DNA): TGTGCCAGCAGGCGGGGACAGGGCCAGGGAAACACCATATATTTT. It yields the protein CASRRGQGQGNTIYF.

J is TRBJ2-1 and V is TRBV7-2, with D unclear. The CDR3 is made up of 13 amino acids. V was cut by 3 bases and J by 0 bases, with 3 bases left in between. Looked up from germline, CDR1 is SGHTA and CDR2 is FQGNSA. The CDR3 protein is CASSLGSYNEQFF. The CDR3 coding sequence is TGTGCCAGCAGCTTGGGCTCCTACAATGAGCAGTTCTTC.

DNA of the CDR3: TGTGCCTGGAGTAAGGTTGGGACTGAAGCTTTCTTT. It translates to CAWSKVGTEAFF. The genes are TRBV30 and TRBJ1-1, with no clear D. Germline CDR1 and CDR2: GTSNPN and SVGIG (reference sequence). Trimming took 2 bases from V and 5 from J, leaving 9 bases between them. This CDR3 is built from 12 residues.

The chain links TRBV6-1 to TRBJ2-5, with D tentatively TRBD1 or TRBD2 (6 bases each). Between the trimmed V and J ends, which lost 3 bases and 2 bases, there was a span of 10 bases. CDR1 is MNHNS and CDR2 is SASEGT in the germline V gene. CDR3 size: 14 residues. The CDR3 protein is CASSDGGTQETQYF. In DNA form, the CDR3 reads TGTGCCAGCAGTGACGGCGGGACACAAGAGACCCAGTACTTC.